A single sample gave rise to the 19 T cell receptor beta chains below, sequenced in a study of a mutant IDH1 vaccine in newly diagnosed glioma. Data came from immunoSEQ multiplex PCR; TCRdb stores just in-frame clones and leaves some out. Of fewer than 65,000 clones listed, about 74% are singletons. Documented time point: baseline, week 1 (first vaccination visit). Noted treatment: pre-vaccination baseline after standard-of-care therapy. This material consisted of PBMCs, taken from a glioma patient treated with radiotherapy, temozolomide or both. These receptor sequences come from a woman aged 40-49 years with glioma.

The V gene is TRBV5-1, the J gene TRBJ1-3; D gene ambiguous. The germline V gene encodes CDR1 SGHRS and CDR2 YFSETQ. The V and J ends lost 4 bases and 0 bases respectively, with 14 bases between them. The CDR3 contains 16 residues. CDR3 sequence reads: CASSPRGPDSGNTIYF. The CDR3 nucleotides read TGCGCCAGCAGCCCGCGAGGGCCAGACTCTGGAAACACCATATATTTT.

This clone has more than one count but fewer than ten. This chain links TRBV6-5 with TRBJ1-1; no clear D gene. V was clipped by 3 bases and J by 1 base, with 9 bases between them. This CDR3 comprises 14 residues. Per germline, CDR1 MNHEY and CDR2 SVGAGI. CDR3 coding DNA: TGTGCCAGCAGTTATTACGGAAAGAACACTGAAGCTTTCTTT. Its translation is CASSYYGKNTEAFF.

The genes are TRBV5-1 and TRBJ2-7; TRBD1 might be the D (6 bases). This CDR3 spans 15 amino acids. Germline V lookup: CDR1 SGHRS, CDR2 YFSETQ. Trimming removed 2 bases at V and 6 bases at J, with 18 bases between. CDR3 nucleotide sequence: TGCGCCAGCAGCTTAGTGACAGGCGTCGGCGGCGAGCAGTACTTC. It translates to CASSLVTGVGGEQYF.

The chain recombines TRBV5-1 with TRBJ1-1; D gene unclear. V lost 3 bases, J lost 1 base, and 10 bases lay in between. The CDR3 is 14 residues long. From germline, CDR1 is SGHRS and CDR2 YFSETQ. CDR3 in DNA: TGCGCCAGCAGCTCGCAGGTCGGGAACACTGAAGCTTTCTTT. Translated: CASSSQVGNTEAFF.

This rearrangement joins TRBV1 to TRBJ1-2; the D call of TRBD1 is as the table states it, not checked on the DNA. TRBV1 is flagged as a pseudogene. This CDR3 spans 14 amino acids. CDR3: CTIVWGQKNYGYTF. CDR3 nucleotides: TGCACCATCGTTTGGGGACAGAAGAACTATGGCTACACCTTC.

CDR3 bases: TGTGCCAGTTACAGGGGCAATGAGCAGTTCTTC. Translating it yields CASYRGNEQFF. This chain connects TRBV6-5 to TRBJ2-1; 7 bases align to TRBD1. The CDR3 has 11 amino acids. Trimming removed 9 bases from V and 6 bases from J; junction bases left unmatched: 2. CDR1 and CDR2 from the germline V gene are MNHEY and SVGAGI.

This sequence joins TRBV6-6 and TRBJ1-3, with TRBD1 matching 9 bases. J lost 5 bases, V lost 2 bases, and 7 bases had no gene match. Looked up from germline, CDR1 is MNHNY and CDR2 is SVGAGI (reference sequence). The CDR3 covers 16 residues. The chain's CDR3 is CASSYDAGTGRNTIYF. The CDR3 DNA is TGTGCCAGCAGTTACGACGCCGGGACAGGGAGAAACACCATATATTTT.

V gene TRBV4-1 combines with J gene TRBJ2-7; TRBD2 aligns across 9 bases. Germline V gene data show CDR1 as MGHRA and CDR2 as YSYEKL. The V gene end was trimmed by 3 bases and the J gene end by 4 bases; junction bases not matched to a gene: 10. This CDR3 is built from 16 residues. DNA for the CDR3: TGCGCCAGCAGCCAGGTTAGCGGGGGCGTGGTGTACGAGCAGTACTTC. It codes for CASSQVSGGVVYEQYF.

This clone was picked up a small number of times. At one end the junction does not follow the germline gene, possibly because of a read error. The chain carries TRBV7-7 and TRBJ1-5, with D tentatively TRBD1 (6 bases). The CDR3 has 18 residues. The germline V gene encodes CDR1 SSHAT and CDR2 FNYEAQ (reference sequence). The CDR3: CASSLGLDGQGMNQPQHF. The CDR3, as DNA: TGTGCTAGCAGCTTAGGACTTGACGGGCAGGGGATGAATCAGCCCCAGCATTTT. Full variable domain (missing parts from reference TRBV7-7 and TRBJ1-5): GAGVSQSPRYKVTKRGQDVTLRCDPISSHATLYWYQQALGQGPEFLTYFNYEAQPDKSGLPSDRFSAERPEGSISTLTIQRTEQRDSAMYRCASSLGLDGQGMNQPQHFGDGTRLSIL.

V is TRBV27 and J is TRBJ1-2; TRBD1 matches 8 bases. The CDR3 runs 15 residues. Losses at the gene ends were 4 bases for V and 4 bases for J; bases not matched to a gene: 8. Germline CDR1 is MNHEY and CDR2 is SMNVEV (reference sequence). The chain's CDR3 is CASSWTGQGAYGYTF. Here the CDR3 DNA reads TGTGCCAGCAGTTGGACAGGGCAGGGGGCCTATGGCTACACCTTC.

This chain joins TRBV2 and TRBJ1-4, with D unresolved. Germline-derived CDR1 and CDR2 are SNHLY and FYNNEI. V gave up 5 bases and J gave up 3 bases, with 10 bases separating them. CDR3 length: 14 amino acids. The CDR3 region has the DNA TGTGCCAGCAGTTTCTACAGATCTAATGAAAAACTGTTTTTT. This translates into CASSFYRSNEKLFF.

J is TRBJ2-7 and V is TRBV5-4; D call uncertain. The germline V and J ends were trimmed by 0 bases and 9 bases, with 10 bases remaining between them. CDR1 is SGHNT, CDR2 YYREEE, per germline (reference sequence). The CDR3 runs 12 residues. CDR3: CASSLGGSRQYF. Written as DNA, the CDR3 is TGTGCCAGCAGCTTGGGGGGTTCTCGGCAGTACTTC.

In this sample, this clone turned up once. J is TRBJ1-1 and V is TRBV7-9, with D possibly matching TRBD1 (6 bases). The V gene lost 9 bases and the J gene lost 0 bases, with 23 bases spanning the gap. This CDR3 is built from 17 residues. CDR1 and CDR2 (germline): SEHNR, FQNEAQ (reference sequence). The CDR3 protein is CASKTFGGGLLNTEAFF. Written as DNA, the CDR3 is TGTGCCAGTAAAACTTTCGGGGGGGGCCTCCTGAACACTGAAGCTTTCTTT.

V usage is TRBV6-1 and J usage is TRBJ1-2; TRBD1 matches 8 bases. The CDR3 is 13 residues long. Germline V CDR1 and CDR2: MNHNS, SASEGT. V trimming: 6 bases; J trimming: 5 bases; junction bases outside the gene matches: 5. The CDR3 here is CASSWQGAYGYTF. In DNA, the CDR3 is TGTGCCAGCAGCTGGCAGGGGGCGTATGGCTACACCTTC.

V gene TRBV4-3 combines with J gene TRBJ1-5; the D gene is possibly TRBD1 (5 bases). The CDR3 is 15 amino acids. CDR1 and CDR2 (germline): LGHNA, YSLEER. V lost 11 bases and J lost 5, with 22 bases in between. CDR3 residues: CASSNGANGDQPQHF. For the CDR3, the DNA is TGCGCCTCTTCTAACGGGGCGAACGGAGATCAGCCCCAGCATTTT.

The chain joins TRBV6-5 to TRBJ1-5; TRBD1 is a possible D gene (5 bases). Germline CDR1 and CDR2: MNHEY and SVGAGI. V was shortened by 4 bases and J by 1 base, with 11 bases between the two germline ends. The CDR3 totals 15 residues. Here the CDR3 DNA reads TGTGCCAGCAGTTGGATCCGGGACAGCAATCAGCCCCAGCATTTT. Protein sequence: CASSWIRDSNQPQHF.

The gene calls are TRBV27 and TRBJ1-2, with D hard to call. Trimming pared 6 bases from V and 3 bases from J, leaving 11 bases between. The CDR3 sequence is 13 residues long. Germline CDR1 reads MNHEY; CDR2 reads SMNVEV (reference sequence). The CDR3 sequence is CASSQRGHYGYTF. The CDR3 DNA sequence: TGTGCCAGCAGCCAACGGGGTCACTATGGCTACACCTTC.

J is TRBJ2-3 and V is TRBV19, with D tentatively TRBD1 (6 bases). Germline assignment: CDR1 LNHDA and CDR2 SQIVND (reference sequence). The CDR3 spans 15 residues. Trimming took 5 bases from V and 3 from J, leaving 15 bases between them. CDR3 in amino acids: CASSLQGTGTDTQYF. CDR3 coding DNA: TGTGCCAGTAGTCTACAGGGAACAGGAACAGATACGCAGTATTTT.

The DNA of the CDR3 is TGTGCCAGCACTCACAGCGGGGGGGGCCAAGAGACCCAGTACTTC. Residues: CASTHSGGGQETQYF. The chain carries TRBV11-3 and TRBJ2-5, with TRBD2 identical over 10 bases. Trimming cost V 7 bases and J 1 base; bases outside gene matches: 6. The CDR3 is 15 residues long. From germline, CDR1 is SGHNT and CDR2 YENEEA. The full variable domain, its missing parts supplied by reference TRBV11-3 and TRBJ2-5, is EAGVVQSPRYKIIEKKQPVAFWCNPISGHNTLYWYLQNLGQGPELLIRYENEEAVDDSQLPKDRFSAERLKGVDSTLKIQPAELGDSAVYLCASTHSGGGQETQYFGPGTRLLVL.